The 31 T cell receptor beta chains listed next were all sequenced from one sample in a study of T-cell reconstitution after alpha-beta-depleted transplantation in children. Researchers prepared the TCRbeta library using unique molecular identifiers, the study reports. TCRdb reprocessed the PCR reads with MiXCR, giving one entry per CDR3 protein. The sample carries about 610,000 distinct CDR3 sequences, 8% to 11% recorded once. Sequenced here: PBMCs from the stem cell graft donor, sampled from the stem cell graft. These receptors were taken from a human donor who donated a stem cell graft to a child with acute myeloid leukemia.

V usage is TRBV4-1 and J usage is TRBJ2-4; 8 bases fit TRBD1. Germline values: CDR1 MGHRA, CDR2 YSYEKL. With 0 bases clipped from V and 8 bases from J, the junction kept 15 bases outside the gene matches. The CDR3 spans 18 residues. The CDR3 DNA reads TGCGCCAGCAGCCAAGAAAAGGTCGAACAGGGGGTGAGTGACATTCAGTACTTC. Amino acids: CASSQEKVEQGVSDIQYF.

This clonotype was seen at least ten times. J is TRBJ2-3 and V is TRBV20-1; 7 bases agree with TRBD1. Germline CDR1 is DFQATT and CDR2 is SNEGSKA (reference sequence). Germline trimming cut 7 bases from V and 4 bases from J; bases unmatched to any gene: 8. The CDR3 length is 13 residues. The CDR3 DNA follows: TGCAGTGAAGCGACAGGGATGGCAGATACGCAGTATTTT. It yields the protein CSEATGMADTQYF.

In its sample, this clonotype was seen a few times. The gene calls are TRBV29-1 and TRBJ2-5; D might be TRBD1 (5 bases). The germline gives CDR1 SQVTM, CDR2 ANQGSEA. The CDR3 sequence is 13 residues long. V gave up 1 base and J gave up 3 bases, with 9 bases separating them. CDR3 loop: CSVEVTDEETQYF. In DNA form, the CDR3 reads TGCAGCGTTGAAGTGACAGACGAAGAGACCCAGTACTTC.

This clonotype has just a few counts. The chain uses TRBV20-1 and TRBJ2-7, with unresolved D. Germline V CDR1 and CDR2: DFQATT, SNEGSKA (reference sequence). V dropped 1 base and J dropped 3 bases, with 7 bases sitting between them. This CDR3 spans 12 amino acids. This CDR3 reads CSARGNNYEQYF. DNA for the CDR3: TGCAGTGCTAGAGGAAATAACTACGAGCAGTACTTC.

The sample holds one count of this clonotype. V gene TRBV21-1 combines with J gene TRBJ2-4; the D call TRBD1 from the table was never checked on the DNA. TRBV21-1 is an annotated pseudogene. This CDR3 has 16 amino acids. CDR3 sequence: CASSNRRRLAKNIQYF. DNA for the CDR3: TGTGCCAGCAGCAACCGAAGGCGCCTAGCCAAAAACATTCAGTACTTC.

The V and J genes are TRBV5-1 and TRBJ2-7; D is unresolved. The V gene's germline CDR1 is SGHRS and CDR2 YFSETQ. This CDR3 has 12 residues. The V end was cut by 4 bases, the J end by 7 bases, with 12 bases between. CDR3 coding DNA: TGCGCCAGCAGCATGTACTCCGGGGAGCAGTACTTC. Its translation: CASSMYSGEQYF. Variable domain in full (rest from reference TRBV5-1 and TRBJ2-7): KAGVTQTPRYLIKTRGQQVTLSCSPISGHRSVSWYQQTPGQGLQFLFEYFSETQRNKGNFPGRFSGRQFSNSRSEMNVSTLELGDSALYLCASSMYSGEQYFGPGTRLTVT.

This chain connects TRBV7-9 to TRBJ1-1; D unresolved. Looked up from germline, CDR1 is SEHNR and CDR2 is FQNEAQ (reference sequence). The V end lost 6 bases, the J end lost 4 bases, and 9 bases lay between the germline ends. This CDR3 has 12 amino acids. Here the CDR3 reads CASRPWATEAFF. The CDR3 nucleotides read TGTGCCAGCAGGCCGTGGGCCACTGAAGCTTTCTTT. The variable domain in full, completed from reference TRBV7-9 and TRBJ1-1, reads DTGVSQNPRHKITKRGQNVTFRCDPISEHNRLYWYRQTLGQGPEFLTYFQNEAQLEKSRLLSDRFSAERPKGSFSTLEIQRTEQGDSAMYLCASRPWATEAFFGQGTRLTVV.

The sample holds many counts of this clonotype. The chain is built from TRBV28 and TRBJ2-1, with 7 bases aligning to TRBD2. Unmatched junction bases numbered 16, after V lost 4 bases and J lost 4 bases. The CDR3 has 18 residues. From germline, CDR1 is MDHEN and CDR2 SYDVKM. The CDR3: CASSSYERGTFQYNEQFF. CDR3 sequence (DNA): TGTGCCAGCAGTTCTTATGAGCGGGGAACATTCCAGTACAATGAGCAGTTCTTC.

There are a few counts of this clonotype. The chain recombines TRBV9 with TRBJ1-1; no reliable D call. Germline assignment: CDR1 SGDLS and CDR2 YYNGEE. This CDR3 spans 15 amino acids. The V gene lost 4 bases and the J gene lost 1 base, with 14 bases spanning the gap. The CDR3 region is CASSPSSAGNTEAFF. The CDR3 bases are TGTGCCAGCAGCCCCTCCTCGGCCGGGAACACTGAAGCTTTCTTT.

Worth noting for this clonotype: One junction end does not reproduce the germline sequence, and a read error may be involved. The chain employs TRBV7-2 and TRBJ2-2; D call uncertain. The CDR3 runs 15 residues. The germline CDR1 and CDR2 sequences are SGHTA and FQGNSA. CDR3 sequence (DNA): TGTGCCAGCAGCCCCGGCTCGCCGAAGACCGGGGAGCTGTTTTTT. This codes for CASSPGSPKTGELFF.

Comment on this clonotype: One end of the junction is discordant with germline, which a read error may explain. The genes are TRBV7-7 and TRBJ2-3, with D possibly matching TRBD2 (5 bases). The CDR3 spans 14 residues. Looked up from germline, CDR1 is SSHAT and CDR2 is FNYEAQ (reference sequence). The CDR3 DNA reads as TGTGCTAGCAGTTACCGGGATCACACAGATACGCAGTATTTT. Protein sequence: CASSYRDHTDTQYF.

This clonotype was seen a few times. The rearrangement links TRBV4-3 to TRBJ2-7, with D maybe TRBD1 (5 bases). Trimming stripped 0 bases from V and 4 bases from J, with 10 bases between. The CDR3 has 14 amino acids. Germline V gene data show CDR1 as LGHNA and CDR2 as YSLEER. CDR3 residues: CASSQDIGAYEQYF. The CDR3 bases are TGCGCCAGCAGCCAAGATATTGGGGCTTACGAGCAGTACTTC.

There are many counts of this clonotype. The J gene is TRBJ2-2, the V gene TRBV28; 9 nucleotides line up with TRBD1. The V gene end was trimmed by 3 bases and the J gene end by 5 bases; junction bases not matched to a gene: 4. The germline V gene has CDR1 MDHEN and CDR2 SYDVKM. The CDR3 covers 15 residues. For the CDR3, the DNA is TGTGCCAGCAGTTTCCGGGACAGGGTAACCGGGGAGCTGTTTTTT. Translating gives CASSFRDRVTGELFF.

This sequence joins TRBV20-1 and TRBJ2-1; D unclear. The germline V gene encodes CDR1 DFQATT and CDR2 SNEGSKA (reference sequence). V gave up 2 bases and J gave up 3 bases, with 8 bases separating them. CDR3 length: 13 residues. Written as DNA, the CDR3 is TGCAGTGCTAGAAACCCAGACTACAATGAGCAGTTCTTC. Protein sequence: CSARNPDYNEQFF.

This clonotype was seen many times. V gene TRBV20-1 combines with J gene TRBJ2-5; 14 bases are a match to TRBD2. Losses at the gene ends were 3 bases for V and 7 bases for J; bases not matched to a gene: 4. The CDR3 loop spans 14 amino acids. CDR1 DFQATT and CDR2 SNEGSKA come from the germline V gene (reference sequence). CDR3 sequence: CSARGLAGDGTQYF. The CDR3 DNA is TGCAGTGCTAGGGGACTAGCGGGAGATGGGACCCAGTACTTC.

This clonotype turned up a few times. The chain couples TRBV14 to TRBJ1-1, with D possibly matching TRBD1 (6 bases). Germline loops: CDR1 SGHDN, CDR2 FVKESK. With 3 bases removed from V and 1 base from J, the gap between germline ends came to 12 bases. This CDR3 has 15 residues. The chain's CDR3 is CASSHPRGANTEAFF. The CDR3 DNA reads TGTGCCAGCAGCCACCCTCGGGGGGCGAACACTGAAGCTTTCTTT.

This sequence joins TRBV25-1 and TRBJ1-1, with 8 bases fitting TRBD1. Trimming took 6 bases from V and 4 from J; bases not matched to a gene: 16. The CDR3 is 17 amino acids. Germline V CDR1 and CDR2: MGHDK, SYGVNS. CDR3 DNA: TGTGCCAGCAGAGGAACCCCTCGGACAGGGACGAGCACTGAAGCTTTCTTT. Its translation is CASRGTPRTGTSTEAFF.

J is TRBJ2-7 and V is TRBV6-5; perhaps TRBD2 as D (6 bases). The CDR3 totals 16 residues. Trimming took 0 bases from V and 5 from J, leaving 17 bases between them. In germline, CDR1 is MNHEY, CDR2 SVGAGI. CDR3 sequence: CASSYSFSGNTNEQYF. The DNA for the CDR3 is TGTGCCAGCAGTTACTCTTTTAGCGGCAACACTAACGAGCAGTACTTC.

This clonotype was seen more than once but under ten times. This sequence joins TRBV5-1 and TRBJ2-5, with D perhaps TRBD1 or TRBD2 (5 bases each). The length of the CDR3 is 14 residues. Trimming took 5 bases from V and 5 from J, leaving 16 bases between them. Germline loops: CDR1 SGHRS, CDR2 YFSETQ. The DNA for the CDR3 is TGCGCCAGCAGACTCGGACTTTCAGGGGAGACCCAGTACTTC. Amino acid sequence: CASRLGLSGETQYF.

The V call is TRBV4-2, the J call TRBJ1-2; TRBD1 aligns across 7 bases. Germline loops: CDR1 LGHNA, CDR2 YNFKEQ. The CDR3 has 14 residues. V lost 2 bases and J lost 4; bases outside the gene matches: 4. CDR3 amino acids: CASSQPGQAYGYTF. CDR3 sequence (DNA): TGTGCCAGCAGCCAACCAGGACAGGCCTATGGCTACACCTTC.

Ten or more counts support this clonotype. V and J are TRBV5-6 and TRBJ2-3, with 9 bases fitting TRBD2. This CDR3 comprises 15 residues. V lost 6 bases, J lost 6 bases, and 11 bases stayed unmatched. CDR1 and CDR2 (germline): SGHDT, YYEEEE. CDR3 coding DNA: TGTGCCAGCATCTGGGGAGCGGGAGGATCCGATACGCAGTATTTT. Its protein is CASIWGAGGSDTQYF.

The sample holds many counts of this clonotype. The rearrangement joins TRBV4-2 to TRBJ2-1; D unclear. The germline V gene encodes CDR1 LGHNA and CDR2 YNFKEQ. The CDR3 runs 13 residues. V lost 6 bases to trimming and J lost 0 bases, with 6 bases between them. The CDR3 coding sequence is TGTGCCAGCAGGTCGAGCTCCTACAATGAGCAGTTCTTC. It translates to CASRSSSYNEQFF.

This clonotype was detected only a few times. V is TRBV4-3 and J is TRBJ2-1; D may be TRBD2 (5 bases). From germline, CDR1 is LGHNA and CDR2 YSLEER. V shed 3 bases and J shed 6 bases, with 12 bases lying between them. This CDR3 is 14 amino acids long. CDR3 nucleotide sequence: TGCGCCAGCAGCCACCTACTAGAGGGCAATGAGCAGTTCTTC. This codes for CASSHLLEGNEQFF.

The rearrangement links TRBV20-1 to TRBJ2-7, with D uncertain. The CDR3 runs 14 residues. Germline V gene sequence: CDR1 DFQATT, CDR2 SNEGSKA (reference sequence). Trimming took 0 bases from V and 3 from J, leaving 12 bases between them. The CDR3 spells CSARDRLGGYEQYF. CDR3 bases: TGCAGTGCTAGAGACCGGCTAGGCGGCTACGAGCAGTACTTC.

The sample holds many counts of this clonotype. The CDR3 spells CASSLILAGGNEQFF. The CDR3 nucleotides read TGTGCCAGCAGCCTGATACTAGCGGGCGGAAATGAGCAGTTCTTC. The chain recombines TRBV3-1 with TRBJ2-1, with 9 bases lining up with TRBD2. CDR3 length: 15 amino acids. The V gene end was trimmed by 4 bases and the J gene end by 7 bases; junction bases not matched to a gene: 8. Germline CDR1 reads LGHDT; CDR2 reads YNNKEL (reference sequence).

This clonotype was seen at least ten times. The V gene is TRBV20-1, the J gene TRBJ2-1, with D hard to call. Germline assignment: CDR1 DFQATT and CDR2 SNEGSKA (reference sequence). The V and J ends lost 3 bases and 8 bases respectively, with 8 bases between them. The CDR3 has 11 amino acids. The CDR3 sequence: CSASPEDEQFF. The CDR3 DNA follows: TGCAGTGCTAGCCCAGAGGATGAGCAGTTCTTC.

This clonotype was observed a handful of times. V and J are TRBV7-2 and TRBJ1-5; D call uncertain. Germline CDR1 is SGHTA and CDR2 is FQGNSA. The V end was cut by 4 bases, the J end by 4 bases, with 11 bases between. The CDR3 sequence is 14 residues long. The CDR3 protein is CASSSGLTNQPQHF. CDR3 in DNA: TGTGCCAGCAGCTCAGGACTGACAAATCAGCCCCAGCATTTT.

This clonotype was seen ten or more times. The J gene is TRBJ2-3, the V gene TRBV7-2; 11 positions agree with TRBD2. Germline loops: CDR1 SGHTA, CDR2 FQGNSA. The CDR3 sequence is 16 residues long. V trimming: 3 bases; J trimming: 4 bases; junction bases outside the gene matches: 6. The CDR3 nucleotides read TGTGCCAGCAGCTTTTCCACTAGCGGGAGTTCAGATACGCAGTATTTT. The encoded protein is CASSFSTSGSSDTQYF.

V is TRBV7-2 and J is TRBJ2-5; maybe TRBD2 (6 bases). The CDR3 is 16 amino acids. CDR1 is SGHTA and CDR2 is FQGNSA in the germline V gene. V lost 6 bases and J lost 2, with 19 bases in between. DNA for the CDR3: TGTGCCAGCAGAACTTCCGGGACTGCGATGCAAGAGACCCAGTACTTC. Its protein is CASRTSGTAMQETQYF.

This clonotype has more than one count but fewer than ten. The chain carries TRBV10-3 and TRBJ2-7, with 8 bases lining up with TRBD2. The CDR3 is made up of 13 amino acids. The germline CDR1 and CDR2 sequences are ENHRY and SYGVKD. The V and J ends lost 6 bases and 5 bases, in that order; junction bases with no gene match: 6. The CDR3 region has the DNA TGTGCCATCAGGCGGAGTAGCGGGGACGAGCAGTACTTC. Protein sequence: CAIRRSSGDEQYF.

This clonotype appeared a few times. The chain combines TRBV9 with TRBJ2-3; possibly TRBD2 for D (6 bases). V was shortened by 2 bases and J by 9 bases, with 13 bases between the two germline ends. Germline V CDR1 and CDR2: SGDLS, YYNGEE. There are 13 residues in the CDR3. CDR3 amino acids: CASSVDWRDTQYF. Here the CDR3 DNA reads TGTGCCAGCAGCGTGGATTGGCGGGACACGCAGTATTTT. Variable domain in full (rest from reference TRBV9 and TRBJ2-3): DSGVTQTPKHLITATGQRVTLRCSPRSGDLSVYWYQQSLDQGLQFLIQYYNGEERAKGNILERFSAQQFPDLHSELNLSSLELGDSALYFCASSVDWRDTQYFGPGTRLTVL.